These T cell receptor beta chains were read from a single sample in a study of shared clonotypes between healthy human individuals. Here immunoSEQ multiplex PCR was the method, and the copy in TCRdb shows in-frame clones only, minus some. The sample carries under 1,900,000 clones, just under 99% recorded once. The sequenced sample consisted of naive CD4+ T cells sorted from blood. Source of these receptors: a man aged 25-45 years in good health. The CDR3 runs from the conserved cysteine through the conserved F or W. Each record gives: J gene, V gene, clone size, D gene, CDR3 length, CDR3 protein, CDR3 DNA. A D gene is named only where the DNA matches it firmly. Rows give clone size only sometimes, using once, few, many, or a class for an expanded clone.

TRBJ2-1,TRBV9,NA,NA,16,CASSVVGDHPSNEQFF,TGTGCCAGCAGCGTAGTAGGAGATCACCCATCCAATGAGCAGTTCTTC
TRBJ2-5,TRBV29-1,NA,TRBD1,13,CSGWDSIQETQYF,TGCAGCGGATGGGACAGCATCCAAGAGACCCAGTACTTC
TRBJ2-7,TRBV4-1,once,NA,14,CASSQGFLSYEQYF,TGCGCCAGCAGCCAAGGGTTCCTATCCTACGAGCAGTACTTC
TRBJ2-5,TRBV27,NA,NA,14,CASSRRGLWETQYF,TGTGCCAGCAGCCGTAGGGGGTTGTGGGAGACCCAGTACTTC
TRBJ1-1,TRBV5-4,NA,TRBD1,15,CASSLATGKGTEAFF,TGTGCCAGCAGCTTGGCGACAGGGAAAGGAACTGAAGCTTTCTTT
TRBJ1-1,TRBV11-3,NA,NA,13,CASSLQGGTEAFF,TGTGCCAGCAGCTTACAGGGTGGCACTGAAGCTTTCTTT
TRBJ2-1,TRBV11-2,NA,NA,12,CASSLKYNEQFF,TGTGCCAGCAGCTTAAAGTACAATGAGCAGTTCTTC
TRBJ2-1,TRBV7-2,NA,NA,17,CASSSTILRSSYNEQFF,TGTGCCAGCAGCTCGACAATACTCAGGAGCTCCTACAATGAGCAGTTCTTC
TRBJ1-1,TRBV7-3,NA,NA,13,CASSLTANTEAFF,TGTGCCAGCAGCTTAACGGCGAACACTGAAGCTTTCTTT
TRBJ2-7,TRBV6-1,NA,NA,14,CASSDRGSSYEQYF,TGTGCCAGCAGTGATCGGGGTAGCTCCTACGAGCAGTACTTC
TRBJ2-5,TRBV7-6,NA,NA,14,CASSSPSLSGTQYF,TGTGCCAGCAGCTCGCCAAGTCTCTCTGGGACCCAGTACTTC
TRBJ2-1,TRBV19,NA,NA,15,CASSIRGRTYNEQFF,TGTGCCAGTAGTATAAGAGGGAGAACTTACAATGAGCAGTTCTTC
TRBJ2-1,TRBV20-1,NA,NA,11,CSANRKGEQFF,TGCAGTGCTAACCGAAAGGGTGAGCAGTTCTTC
TRBJ2-7,TRBV6-1,NA,NA,16,CASSEALPSVGAKQYF,TGTGCCAGCAGTGAAGCGCTTCCTAGCGTGGGGGCGAAGCAGTACTTC
TRBJ2-5,TRBV10-3,NA,NA,14,CAISPGQPQETQYF,TGTGCCATCAGCCCCGGACAGCCTCAAGAGACCCAGTACTTC
TRBJ2-1,TRBV7-9,NA,NA,14,CASSLEDYYNEQFF,TGTGCCAGCAGCTTAGAGGATTACTACAATGAGCAGTTCTTC
TRBJ2-1,TRBV6-1,NA,NA,13,CASRGTYYNEQFF,TGTGCCAGCAGGGGGACATACTACAATGAGCAGTTCTTC
TRBJ2-5,TRBV4-1,NA,NA,14,CASSHAGRGKTQYF,TGCGCCAGCAGCCACGCTGGTCGCGGTAAGACCCAGTACTTC
TRBJ2-7,TRBV18,once,NA,16,CASSPLSPPGGAEQYF,TGTGCCAGCTCACCACTGTCGCCCCCGGGCGGAGCCGAGCAGTACTTC
TRBJ2-4,TRBV6-5,NA,NA,15,CASSASGTAKNIQYF,TGTGCCAGCAGCGCATCCGGGACAGCCAAAAACATTCAGTACTTC
TRBJ2-5,TRBV12-2,NA,NA,18,CASRLATAGDQRLETQYF,TGTGCAAGTCGCTTAGCAACCGCCGGGGACCAAAGACTGGAGACCCAGTACTTC
TRBJ2-7,TRBV18,NA,TRBD2,15,CASSPPASGVNEQYF,TGTGCCAGCTCACCACCGGCTAGCGGAGTTAACGAGCAGTACTTC
TRBJ1-4,TRBV7-9,NA,TRBD1,15,CASSDGGRGREKLFF,TGTGCCAGCAGCGATGGGGGCAGGGGGCGTGAAAAACTGTTTTTT
TRBJ1-2,TRBV9,NA,NA,13,CASSVEQGYGYTF,TGTGCCAGCAGCGTAGAACAGGGCTATGGCTACACCTTC
TRBJ1-1,TRBV19,NA,NA,13,CASSERVNTEAFF,TGTGCCAGTAGTGAGAGGGTGAACACTGAAGCTTTCTTT
TRBJ2-5,TRBV5-1,NA,NA,13,CASSLGGLETQYF,TGCGCCAGCAGCTTGGGGGGGCTGGAGACCCAGTACTTC
TRBJ2-1,TRBV4-3,NA,NA,13,CASSQVPPNEQFF,TGCGCCAGCAGCCAAGTCCCTCCGAATGAGCAGTTCTTC
TRBJ1-2,TRBV5-1,NA,NA,17,CASSLDGRGPSESGYTF,TGCGCCAGCAGCTTGGACGGGCGGGGCCCCTCGGAATCAGGCTACACCTTC
TRBJ2-1,TRBV6-4,NA,NA,16,CASSDSTVQPYNEQFF,TGTGCCAGCAGTGACTCGACGGTACAGCCCTACAATGAGCAGTTCTTC
TRBJ2-1,TRBV6-1,NA,NA,11,CASSDGEGQFF,TGTGCCAGCAGTGACGGGGAAGGGCAGTTCTTC
TRBJ2-7,TRBV5-1,NA,TRBD1,14,CASSPGQGLYEQYF,TGCGCCAGCAGCCCGGGACAGGGGCTCTACGAGCAGTACTTC
TRBJ1-5,TRBV30,NA,NA,15,CAWSGGGWVNQPQHF,TGTGCCTGGAGTGGTGGAGGGTGGGTCAATCAGCCCCAGCATTTT
TRBJ2-7,TRBV18,NA,TRBD1,16,CASSLTPGQGSYEQYF,TGTGCCAGCTCACTCACGCCGGGACAGGGCTCCTACGAGCAGTACTTC